Below, 7 T cell receptor beta chains from the same sample are listed, as sequenced in a study of cytotoxic CD8 clonotypes in ibrutinib-treated CLL. Clones were read by immunoSEQ multiplex PCR, and TCRdb kept only the in-frame ones, dropping some. The sample gives 65,000 to 90,000 clones, roughly 80% of which show up once; about 40% is in the top ten. This sample comprised PBMCs, obtained after 24 months of ibrutinib treatment. These receptors were obtained from a human donor with chronic lymphocytic leukemia.

The CDR3 coding sequence is TGTGCCAGCAGACCCCCCTTGGGGATTAACTATGGCTACACCTTC. It encodes CASRPPLGINYGYTF. The chain links TRBV2 to TRBJ1-2, with D unclear. Germline V gene lookup returns CDR1 SNHLY and CDR2 FYNNEI. V was shortened by 6 bases and J by 1 base, with 15 bases between the two germline ends. The CDR3 has 15 residues.

The J gene is TRBJ1-4, the V gene TRBV2, with 8 bases lining up with TRBD1. V lost 4 bases to trimming and J lost 12 bases; unmatched junction nucleotides: 13. There are 15 residues in the CDR3. Germline V gene data show CDR1 as SNHLY and CDR2 as FYNNEI. CDR3 sequence: CASSVQQGGTGQLFF. DNA of the CDR3: TGTGCCAGCAGTGTCCAACAGGGGGGAACGGGGCAACTGTTTTTT.

The chain carries TRBV10-3 and TRBJ2-1; D ambiguous. Trimming cost V 0 bases and J 12 bases, with 12 bases left between them. This CDR3 comprises 13 residues. CDR1 is ENHRY and CDR2 is SYGVKD in the germline V gene. CDR3 bases: TGTGCCATCAGTGAGTCTGTCTCCGTGGGGCAGTTCTTC. Its translation is CAISESVSVGQFF.

The chain carries TRBV5-4 and TRBJ2-5; maybe TRBD2 (5 bases). The CDR3 covers 13 residues. V gave up 1 base and J gave up 4 bases, with 8 bases separating them. Germline CDR1 SGHNT, CDR2 YYREEE (reference sequence). CDR3 coding DNA: TGTGCCAGCAGCTTGCGGGGTGGAGAGACCCAGTACTTC. This sequence encodes CASSLRGGETQYF. Together with reference TRBV5-4 and TRBJ2-5, the CDR3 gives the full variable domain: ETGVTQSPTHLIKTRGQQVTLRCSSQSGHNTVSWYQQALGQGPQFIFQYYREEENGRGNFPPRFSGLQFPNYSSELNVNALELDDSALYLCASSLRGGETQYFGPGTRLLVL.

The gene calls are TRBV7-9 and TRBJ2-7; 7 bases line up with TRBD1. CDR3 length: 16 amino acids. With V trimmed by 3 bases and J by 7 bases, 15 bases remained unmatched. Per the germline V gene, CDR1 is SEHNR and CDR2 is FQNEAQ (reference sequence). CDR3 nucleotide sequence: TGTGCCAGCAGCTTTTTCGGGGCAGGGGGAACTGGGGAGCAGTACTTC. It encodes CASSFFGAGGTGEQYF.

The chain is built from TRBV7-3 and TRBJ2-3; 12 bases agree with TRBD2. V lost 4 bases to trimming and J lost 6 bases; unmatched junction nucleotides: 2. From germline, CDR1 is SGHTA and CDR2 FQGTGA. The length of the CDR3 is 14 residues. The CDR3 loop is CASSSGLAGDTQYF. The CDR3 DNA follows: TGTGCCAGCAGCTCCGGACTAGCGGGGGATACGCAGTATTTT.

V and J are TRBV7-2 and TRBJ2-3, with D perhaps matching TRBD1 (5 bases). Per germline, CDR1 SGHTA and CDR2 FQGNSA. The CDR3 spans 15 residues. V lost 4 bases to trimming and J lost 1 base, with 12 bases between them. The CDR3 bases are TGTGCCAGCAGCTCAGCCAGGGAAGGCACAGATACGCAGTATTTT. It codes for CASSSAREGTDTQYF.